Listed below are T cell receptor beta chains from one sample, sequenced in a study of shared clonotypes between healthy human individuals. Assay used: immunoSEQ multiplex PCR; TCRdb lists only in-frame clones, some missing. The repertoire holds some 2 million clones, with just under 95% as singletons. Sample: naive CD8+ T cells sorted from blood. The receptors originated from a young man in good health. The CDR3 runs from the conserved cysteine through the conserved F or W. A D gene is named only where the DNA matches it firmly. The size of a clone is reported for some rows only, either as once, few or many, or as a class for expanded clones.

size	V	J	D	DNA	CDR3
.	TRBV4-1	TRBJ1-1	.	TGCGCCAGCAGCCAATGGATTTTCGCTGAAGCTTTCTTT	CASSQWIFAEAFF
few	TRBV7-3	TRBJ1-6	.	TGTGCCAGCAGCTTAACCCTAAATTCACCCCTCCACTTT	CASSLTLNSPLHF
.	TRBV19	TRBJ1-6	.	TGTGCCAGTAGCAATAAAAGGGATTCACCCCTCCACTTT	CASSNKRDSPLHF
.	TRBV14	TRBJ1-6	.	TGTGCCAGCAGCCAAGCACGAGGGAAGTCCTATAATTCACCCCTCCACTTT	CASSQARGKSYNSPLHF
once	TRBV7-8	TRBJ2-5	.	TGTGCCAGCAGCTTAACAGTTCTCCAAGAGACCCAGTACTTC	CASSLTVLQETQYF
.	TRBV7-8	TRBJ1-1	.	TGTGCCAGCAGCTTAGACAGATACACTGAAGCTTTCTTT	CASSLDRYTEAFF
.	TRBV7-6	TRBJ1-2	.	TGTGCCAGCAGCTTAGGGGGGGAAGGCGGCTACACCTTC	CASSLGGEGGYTF
.	TRBV2	TRBJ2-7	.	TGTGCCAGCAGGGGTGGGGAACCCTACGAGCAGTACTTC	CASRGGEPYEQYF
.	TRBV4-1	TRBJ2-7	.	TGCGCCAGCAGCCCTACTCTAGGAGTGGGGTTCGAGCAGTACTTC	CASSPTLGVGFEQYF
.	TRBV29-1	TRBJ2-2	.	TGCAGCGTTGAAGACGGCCTGCGCACCGGGGAGCTGTTTTTT	CSVEDGLRTGELFF
.	TRBV6-1	TRBJ2-5	TRBD2	TGTGCCAGCAGCTTAGCGGGAGGGGGAGAGACCCAGTACTTC	CASSLAGGGETQYF
.	TRBV15	TRBJ2-1	.	TGTGCCACCAGCAGCCTCTCCGGTTATGAGCAGTTCTTC	CATSSLSGYEQFF
.	TRBV11-2	TRBJ2-3	TRBD2	TGTGCCAGCTCCGGGCTAGCGGGATTAGATACGCAGTATTTT	CASSGLAGLDTQYF
.	TRBV15	TRBJ2-5	.	TGTGCCACCAGCAGAGATCAGGGAGTCCCACAAGAGACCCAGTACTTC	CATSRDQGVPQETQYF
.	TRBV7-9	TRBJ2-7	TRBD1	TGTGCCAGCAGCCAAGGGGACAGTCAGCACGAGCAGTACTTC	CASSQGDSQHEQYF
.	TRBV7-9	TRBJ1-3	.	TGTGCCAGCAGCTTAAGCCTCTCTGGAAACACCATATATTTT	CASSLSLSGNTIYF
.	TRBV6-4	TRBJ1-6	.	TGTGCCAGCAGTGATCGAGGATTAGGGTATTCACCCCTCCACTTT	CASSDRGLGYSPLHF
.	TRBV11-2	TRBJ1-2	.	TGTGCCAGCAGCTTAGATATGGGTTATGGCTACACCTTC	CASSLDMGYGYTF
once	TRBV4-3	TRBJ1-1	.	TGCGCCAGCAGCCGTGGGTTTGTGGAAACTGAAGCTTTCTTT	CASSRGFVETEAFF
.	TRBV5-1	TRBJ1-3	.	TGCGCCAGCAGCCCCATTGATTTGACGCTGACAGTCCTCTCTGGAAACACCATATATTTT	CASSPIDLTLTVLSGNTIYF
.	TRBV2	TRBJ1-4	TRBD1	TGTGCCAGCAGTGAAGTAAATTCCGGGACAGACGATGGGAAACTGTTTTTT	CASSEVNSGTDDGKLFF
.	TRBV7-9	TRBJ2-1	.	TGTGCCAGCAGCAATATTGGACTATCCTACAATGAGCAGTTCTTC	CASSNIGLSYNEQFF
.	TRBV29-1	TRBJ2-7	TRBD2	TGCAGCGTCCTGAGACTGACTAGCGGGAGCTACGAGCAGTACTTC	CSVLRLTSGSYEQYF
once	TRBV4-1	TRBJ1-1	TRBD1	TGCGCCAGCAGCCATGACAGGGGGAACACTGAAGCTTTCTTT	CASSHDRGNTEAFF
.	TRBV2	TRBJ2-7	TRBD2	TGTGCCAGCAGTGAAGGGGGACTAGACTTATACGAGCAGTACTTC	CASSEGGLDLYEQYF
once	TRBV4-3	TRBJ2-7	TRBD1	TGCGCCAGCAGCCCGATGCTCGACAGGGGGCACGAGCAGTACTTC	CASSPMLDRGHEQYF
.	TRBV28	TRBJ2-3	.	TGTGCCAGCAGTTCTAGGACTCTCCTAGGCACAGATACGCAGTATTTT	CASSSRTLLGTDTQYF
.	TRBV9	TRBJ2-7	.	TGTGCCAGCAGCGAGGGGGAGACCGGGTACTCTCCCTACGAGCAGTACTTC	CASSEGETGYSPYEQYF
.	TRBV9	TRBJ2-5	TRBD2	TGTGCCAGCAGCGGCGGGGGGGGCCTGACCCAGTACTTC	CASSGGGGLTQYF
.	TRBV7-9	TRBJ2-2	TRBD2	TGTGCCAGCAGCTCTCATCCGGGACTAGCATACACCGGGGAGCTGTTTTTT	CASSSHPGLAYTGELFF
once	TRBV5-8	TRBJ1-1	.	TGTGCCAGCAGCTTGAAGACAGGTGCAGCTTTCTTT	CASSLKTGAAFF
.	TRBV27	TRBJ2-5	TRBD1	TGTGCCAGCAGCTCATACGACAGGGGGGAGACCCAGTACTTC	CASSSYDRGETQYF
.	TRBV27	TRBJ2-1	.	TGTGCCAGCAGTTTTGTGGGTGAGCAGTTCTTC	CASSFVGEQFF
.	TRBV7-9	TRBJ1-2	TRBD1	TGTGCCAGCAGACCAACCGGGACAGGGTACTATGGCTACACCTTC	CASRPTGTGYYGYTF
.	TRBV7-9	TRBJ2-1	.	TGTGCCAGCAGCTCCAGGGGAGGCTCCTACAATGAGCAGTTCTTC	CASSSRGGSYNEQFF
.	TRBV6-1	TRBJ1-5	TRBD1	TGTGCCAGCAGTTCTCGACAGGGCGATCAGCCCCAGCATTTT	CASSSRQGDQPQHF
.	TRBV11-2	TRBJ2-5	.	TGTGCCAGCAGCTTATTAGCGGAAGGGGGGGAGACCCAGTACTTC	CASSLLAEGGETQYF
.	TRBV5-5	TRBJ2-7	.	TGTGCCAGCAGCTTGGAGGCGGGGCTGGACTACGAGCAGTACTTC	CASSLEAGLDYEQYF
.	TRBV4-3	TRBJ1-2	TRBD1	TGCGCCAGCAGCCAAGATAGGAGAACAGGGGGAGGCTATGGCTACACCTTC	CASSQDRRTGGGYGYTF
.	TRBV2	TRBJ2-7	.	TGTGCCAGCAGTGAAGGTCAGGTCTACGAGCAGTACTTC	CASSEGQVYEQYF
.	TRBV19	TRBJ1-4	.	TGTGCCAGTAGTATAGCGGGGACGGACTATAATGAAAAACTGTTTTTT	CASSIAGTDYNEKLFF
.	TRBV27	TRBJ2-3	TRBD2	TGTGCCAGCAGTCTGAGACTAGCGGGGACAGATACGCAGTATTTT	CASSLRLAGTDTQYF
few	TRBV19	TRBJ1-6	.	TGTGCCAGTAGTGCGAGGGACGGAACCTATAATTCACCCCTCCACTTT	CASSARDGTYNSPLHF
.	TRBV2	TRBJ2-1	TRBD2	TGTGCCACTAAGGGACTAGCGGGATACAATGAGCAGTTCTTC	CATKGLAGYNEQFF
.	TRBV4-3	TRBJ2-3	TRBD2	TGCGCCAGCAGCCACCTACTAGCGCCTAGCACAGATACGCAGTATTTT	CASSHLLAPSTDTQYF
few	TRBV4-1	TRBJ1-6	.	TGCGCCAGCAGCCAAGGTAGCATGATGGATTCACCCCTCCACTTT	CASSQGSMMDSPLHF
.	TRBV5-6	TRBJ1-2	.	TGTGCCAGCAGCTTGGACAGGTTGTTAGCTAACTATGGCTACACCTTC	CASSLDRLLANYGYTF
.	TRBV6-1	TRBJ2-1	TRBD2	TGTGCCAGCAGGGGACTAGCGGGAGAGATATATGAGCAGTTCTTC	CASRGLAGEIYEQFF